This is a list of T cell receptor beta chains from one sample in a study of blood T cell repertoires in COVID-19. Sequencing used immunoSEQ multiplex PCR; TCRdb keeps in-frame clones, though not all of them. The sample gives tens of thousands of clones, roughly 84% of which show up once; roughly 3% is in the top ten. The sample taken for sequencing was peripheral blood. These receptors all stem from a man aged 50 or older with acute or convalescent COVID-19. The CDR3 runs from the conserved cysteine through the conserved F or W. A D gene is named only where the DNA matches it firmly. Some rows mark clone size as missing; the rest say once, few, many or name a class of expanded clone.

d_call	v_call	j_call	clone_size	cdr3_nt	cdr3_aa
TRBD1	TRBV28	TRBJ1-3	NA	TGTGCCAGCAGTGCCGGGACAGAAGTCTCTGGAAACACCATATATTTT	CASSAGTEVSGNTIYF
TRBD1	TRBV27	TRBJ2-5	NA	TGTGCCAGCAGTTTGTCGGGACAGGTACAAGAGACCCAGTACTTC	CASSLSGQVQETQYF
TRBD2	TRBV28	TRBJ2-7	NA	TGTGCCAGCAGTTTATTTAGCGGGAACGAGCAGTACTTC	CASSLFSGNEQYF
TRBD2	TRBV11-2	TRBJ2-5	NA	TGTGCCAGCAGACCCCGGGCGGGGGGGCCCCAAGAGACCCAGTACTTC	CASRPRAGGPQETQYF
NA	TRBV7-9	TRBJ1-4	NA	TGTGCCAGCAGCCCAGACGGCCCCCAGGGAAAACTGTTTTTT	CASSPDGPQGKLFF
NA	TRBV7-8	TRBJ1-5	NA	TGTGCCAGCAGCGCCGACACTCTAAATCAGCCCCAGCATTTT	CASSADTLNQPQHF
TRBD2	TRBV7-9	TRBJ2-1	NA	TGTGCCAGCAGCCCCTTGGCTAGCGGGCCCTACAATGAGCAGTTCTTC	CASSPLASGPYNEQFF
NA	TRBV12-3/TRBV12-4	TRBJ1-1	few	TGTGCCAGCAGTCCCGCACCCGGGAACGAAGCTTTCTTT	CASSPAPGNEAFF
TRBD1	TRBV29-1	TRBJ2-2	NA	TGCAGCGTTGCCCCACAGGGGGCGGGCGGGGAGCTGTTTTTT	CSVAPQGAGGELFF
NA	TRBV7-8	TRBJ2-3	NA	TGTGCCAGCAGCCCGGAGAAGGGGGGGGGCATAACAGATACGCAGTATTTT	CASSPEKGGGITDTQYF
TRBD1	TRBV18	TRBJ1-1	NA	TGTGCCAGCTCCCGCCGGTCAGGGGGAGACACTGAAGCTTTCTTT	CASSRRSGGDTEAFF
NA	TRBV2	TRBJ2-3	NA	TGTGCCACCCAAGGGGCGACGGACCTTCGTACGCAGTATTTT	CATQGATDLRTQYF
NA	TRBV19	TRBJ2-7	NA	TGTGCCAGTAGTATAGCAGGGAATAACGAGCAGTACTTC	CASSIAGNNEQYF
NA	TRBV10-1	TRBJ2-3	NA	TGCGCCAGCAGTGAGTCGTCAGGGGGCACAGATACGCAGTATTTT	CASSESSGGTDTQYF
TRBD2	TRBV30	TRBJ2-3	NA	TGTGCCTGGAGTGTGGGGGGGACCACAGATACGCAGTATTTT	CAWSVGGTTDTQYF
NA	TRBV20-1	TRBJ2-2	once	TGCAGTGCTAGAGATCTCGGGGAGCTGTTTTTT	CSARDLGELFF
TRBD1	TRBV7-6	TRBJ1-1	NA	TGTGCCAGCAGCCGGGACAGGGGGCATTTCACTGAAGCTTTCTTT	CASSRDRGHFTEAFF
NA	TRBV15	TRBJ2-7	NA	TGTGCCACCAGATTAAGGCGGGACTCACGGGACTCCTACGAGCAGTACTTC	CATRLRRDSRDSYEQYF
TRBD2	TRBV3-1/TRBV3-2	TRBJ2-2	NA	TGTGCCAGCAGCCAAGATCGTCCAGAGGCGGGAGGAGGTCACACCGGGGAGCTGTTTTTT	CASSQDRPEAGGGHTGELFF
NA	TRBV9	TRBJ1-5	NA	TGTGCCAGCAGCGGCGGGGGGACGGTCAGTCAGCCCCAGCATTTT	CASSGGGTVSQPQHF
NA	TRBV5-6	TRBJ1-4	NA	TGTGCCAGCAGCTTGGCGGTACGGGGGGCGGCTAATGAAAAACTGTTTTTT	CASSLAVRGAANEKLFF
TRBD1	TRBV20-1	TRBJ1-2	NA	TGCAGTGCTAGTCCAGGGACAGACTATGGCTACACCTTC	CSASPGTDYGYTF
NA	TRBV10-3	TRBJ2-3	NA	TGTGCCATTGGGGGCGGAACTAGCACAGATACGCAGTATTTT	CAIGGGTSTDTQYF
NA	TRBV3-1/TRBV3-2	TRBJ2-5	NA	TGTGCCAGCAGCCAAGGCGGGATTGGGGAGACCCAGTACTTC	CASSQGGIGETQYF
TRBD1	TRBV19	TRBJ2-7	once	TGTGCCAGTACCTCCGGGACAGGGCCTGCTTACGAGCAGTACTTC	CASTSGTGPAYEQYF
TRBD1	TRBV6-5	TRBJ1-2	NA	TGTGCCAGCAGCCCGGGACAGGGGGACTATGGCTACACCTTC	CASSPGQGDYGYTF